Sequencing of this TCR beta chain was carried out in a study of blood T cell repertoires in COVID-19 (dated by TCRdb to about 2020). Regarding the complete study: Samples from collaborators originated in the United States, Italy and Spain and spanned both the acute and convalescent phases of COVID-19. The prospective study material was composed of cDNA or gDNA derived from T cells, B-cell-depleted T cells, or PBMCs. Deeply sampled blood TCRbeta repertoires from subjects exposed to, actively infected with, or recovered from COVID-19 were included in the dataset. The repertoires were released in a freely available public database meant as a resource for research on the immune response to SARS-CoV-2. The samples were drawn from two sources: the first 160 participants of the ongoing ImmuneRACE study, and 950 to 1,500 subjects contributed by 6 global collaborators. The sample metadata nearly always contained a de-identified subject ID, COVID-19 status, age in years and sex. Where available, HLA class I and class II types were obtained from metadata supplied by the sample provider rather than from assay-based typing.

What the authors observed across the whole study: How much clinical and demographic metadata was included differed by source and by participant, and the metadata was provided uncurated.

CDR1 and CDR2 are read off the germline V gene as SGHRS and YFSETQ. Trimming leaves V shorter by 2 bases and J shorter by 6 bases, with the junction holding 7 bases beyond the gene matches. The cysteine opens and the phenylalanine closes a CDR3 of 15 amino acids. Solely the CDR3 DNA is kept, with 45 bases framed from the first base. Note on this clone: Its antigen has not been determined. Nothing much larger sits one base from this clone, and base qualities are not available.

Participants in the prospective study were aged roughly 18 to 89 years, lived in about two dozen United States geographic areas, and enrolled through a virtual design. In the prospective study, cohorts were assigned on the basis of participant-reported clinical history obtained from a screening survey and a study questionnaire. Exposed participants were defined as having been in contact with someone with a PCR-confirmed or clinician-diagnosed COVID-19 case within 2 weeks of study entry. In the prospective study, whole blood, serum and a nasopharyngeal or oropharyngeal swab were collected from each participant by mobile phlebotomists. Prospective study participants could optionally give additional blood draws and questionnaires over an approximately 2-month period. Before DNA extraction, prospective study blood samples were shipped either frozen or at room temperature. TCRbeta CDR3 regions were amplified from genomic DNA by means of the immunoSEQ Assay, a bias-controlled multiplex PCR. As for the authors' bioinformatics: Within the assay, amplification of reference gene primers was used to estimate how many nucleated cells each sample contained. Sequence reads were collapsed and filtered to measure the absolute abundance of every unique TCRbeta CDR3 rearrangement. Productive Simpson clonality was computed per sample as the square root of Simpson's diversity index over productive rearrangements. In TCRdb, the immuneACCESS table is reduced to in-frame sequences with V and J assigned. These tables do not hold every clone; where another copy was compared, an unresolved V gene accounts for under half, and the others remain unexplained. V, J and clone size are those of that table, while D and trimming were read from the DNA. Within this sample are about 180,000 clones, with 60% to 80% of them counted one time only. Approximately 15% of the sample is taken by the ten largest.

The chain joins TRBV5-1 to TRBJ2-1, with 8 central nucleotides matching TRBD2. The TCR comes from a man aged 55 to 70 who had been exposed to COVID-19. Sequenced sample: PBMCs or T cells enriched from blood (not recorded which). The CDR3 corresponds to CASSLPSGSFNEQFF. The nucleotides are TGCGCCAGCAGCTTACCCAGCGGGAGTTTCAATGAGCAGTTCTTC.